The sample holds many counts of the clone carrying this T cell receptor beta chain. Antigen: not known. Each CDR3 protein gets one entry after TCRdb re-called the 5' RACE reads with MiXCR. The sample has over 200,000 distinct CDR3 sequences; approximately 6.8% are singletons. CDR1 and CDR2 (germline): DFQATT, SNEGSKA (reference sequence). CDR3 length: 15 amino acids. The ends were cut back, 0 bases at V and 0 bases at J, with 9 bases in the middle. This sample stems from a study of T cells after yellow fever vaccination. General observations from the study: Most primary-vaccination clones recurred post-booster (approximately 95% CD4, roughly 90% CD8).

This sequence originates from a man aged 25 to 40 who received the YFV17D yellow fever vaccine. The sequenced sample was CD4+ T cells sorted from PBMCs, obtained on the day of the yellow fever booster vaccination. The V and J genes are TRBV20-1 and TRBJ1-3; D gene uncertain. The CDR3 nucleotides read TGCAGTGCTAGAGATCCGAGGTACTCTGGAAACACCATATATTTT. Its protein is CSARDPRYSGNTIYF.